This entry lists 21 T cell receptor beta chains sequenced from one sample in a study of T cell changes during pregnancy in multiple sclerosis. TCRdb keeps only in-frame clones here, not all; method: immunoSEQ multiplex PCR. Of about 76,000 clones in the sample, roughly 94% were seen once. The sequencing used peripheral blood, collected in the third trimester of pregnancy. The receptors here all came from a female donor with multiple sclerosis, enrolled in a pregnancy study.

The CDR3 region is CASSLAPYTEAFF. CDR3 nucleotides: TGTGCCAGCAGCTTAGCGCCATACACTGAAGCTTTCTTT. The rearrangement joins TRBV7-3 to TRBJ1-1; D gene uncertain. V was cut by 2 bases and J by 3 bases, with 7 bases left in between. Germline V gene data show CDR1 as SGHTA and CDR2 as FQGTGA. There are 13 residues in the CDR3.

The J gene is TRBJ2-3, the V gene TRBV7-2, with D possibly being TRBD2 (5 bases). The germline CDR1 and CDR2 sequences are SGHTA and FQGNSA. The CDR3 covers 14 residues. The germline V and J ends were trimmed by 4 bases and 6 bases, with 14 bases remaining between them. CDR3 sequence (DNA): TGTGCCAGCAGCTGGGCCCAAGGACTGGATACGCAGTATTTT. It is translated as CASSWAQGLDTQYF.

This clone came up once. This rearrangement joins TRBV7-3 to TRBJ2-3; D not certain. Germline loops: CDR1 SGHTA, CDR2 FQGTGA. Trimming removed 2 bases at V and 4 bases at J, with 10 bases between. The CDR3 totals 14 residues. This CDR3 reads CASSLLPQSDTQYF. DNA for the CDR3: TGTGCCAGCAGCTTACTCCCCCAGTCAGATACGCAGTATTTT.

The rearrangement links TRBV19 to TRBJ2-1; 8 nucleotides agree with TRBD1. There are 15 residues in the CDR3. Germline V gene lookup returns CDR1 LNHDA and CDR2 SQIVND (reference sequence). The trim removed 3 bases at V and 6 bases at J, leaving 7 bases unmatched. The CDR3 is CASSMWGQAGNEQFF. The DNA of the CDR3 is TGTGCCAGTAGTATGTGGGGACAGGCTGGCAATGAGCAGTTCTTC.

J is TRBJ1-5 and V is TRBV6-9; TRBD1 matches at 8 bases. V shed 7 bases and J 7 bases; nucleotides not matched to a gene: 12. CDR1 and CDR2 (germline): MNHGY, SVAAGI. This CDR3 has 15 residues. The CDR3 sequence is CASTDRNRGYQPQHF. CDR3 bases: TGTGCCAGCACAGACAGAAACAGGGGGTACCAGCCCCAGCATTTT.

V is TRBV19 and J is TRBJ1-1; no reliable D call. CDR1 is LNHDA, CDR2 SQIVND, per germline (reference sequence). The CDR3 consists of 16 residues. V lost 5 bases and J 0 bases, leaving 16 bases between the germline ends. CDR3 protein: CASSDPIGLLNTEAFF. CDR3 nucleotide sequence: TGTGCCAGTAGTGACCCAATTGGGCTATTGAACACTGAAGCTTTCTTT.

CDR3 residues: CASSDSNRGQYEQFF. CDR3 DNA: TGTGCCAGCAGTGACTCGAACAGGGGCCAATATGAGCAGTTCTTC. The chain combines TRBV6-4 with TRBJ2-1; 7 bases are shared with TRBD1. This CDR3 spans 15 amino acids. Germline CDR1 reads MRHNA; CDR2 reads SNTAGT. J was trimmed by 8 bases and V by 0 bases; bases with no gene match: 7.

The J gene is TRBJ2-5, the V gene TRBV27, with TRBD2 matching over 8 bases. V was pared by 5 bases and J by 3 bases, with 2 bases of the junction left unmatched. The CDR3 loop spans 13 amino acids. CDR1 and CDR2 from the germline V gene are MNHEY and SMNVEV (reference sequence). The CDR3 is CASSTAGEETQYF. In DNA form, the CDR3 reads TGTGCCAGCAGTACAGCGGGGGAAGAGACCCAGTACTTC.

This chain uses TRBV2 with TRBJ1-5, with 8 bases fitting TRBD1. This CDR3 has 14 amino acids. Per the germline V gene, CDR1 is SNHLY and CDR2 is FYNNEI. V trimming: 5 bases; J trimming: 6 bases; junction bases outside the gene matches: 6. CDR3 coding DNA: TGTGCCAGCAGTTCCCAGGGGGCGGGTCAGCCCCAGCATTTT. As protein: CASSSQGAGQPQHF. The full variable domain, in which reference TRBV2 and TRBJ1-5 provide the parts outside the CDR3, is EPEVTQTPSHQVTQMGQEVILRCVPISNHLYFYWYRQILGQKVEFLVSFYNNEISEKSEIFDDQFSVERPDGSNFTLKIRSTKLEDSAMYFCASSSQGAGQPQHFGDGTRLSIL.

V and J are TRBV2 and TRBJ2-3; D may be TRBD1 (5 bases). CDR3 length equals 16 residues. CDR1 and CDR2 (germline): SNHLY, FYNNEI. Trimming left V 5 bases short and J 2 bases short, with 17 bases between. CDR3 in DNA: TGTGCCAGCAGTCCCTCGCTCGGCAGGGCCACAGATACGCAGTATTTT. Residues: CASSPSLGRATDTQYF. Based on the CDR3 plus reference TRBV2 and TRBJ2-3, the full variable domain is EPEVTQTPSHQVTQMGQEVILRCVPISNHLYFYWYRQILGQKVEFLVSFYNNEISEKSEIFDDQFSVERPDGSNFTLKIRSTKLEDSAMYFCASSPSLGRATDTQYFGPGTRLTVL.

This clone was counted a single time. The chain joins TRBV5-1 to TRBJ2-2; TRBD2 aligns across 9 bases. The J segment lost 4 bases and the V segment lost 6 bases, leaving 1 base of the junction unmatched. Germline V gene data show CDR1 as SGHRS and CDR2 as YFSETQ. The CDR3 has 13 amino acids. CDR3 region: CASNSGGTGELFF. CDR3 in DNA: TGCGCCAGCAATAGCGGGGGCACCGGGGAGCTGTTTTTT. The whole variable domain, remainder taken from reference TRBV5-1 and TRBJ2-2, is KAGVTQTPRYLIKTRGQQVTLSCSPISGHRSVSWYQQTPGQGLQFLFEYFSETQRNKGNFPGRFSGRQFSNSRSEMNVSTLELGDSALYLCASNSGGTGELFFGEGSRLTVL.

The V and J genes are TRBV11-2 and TRBJ1-1; D remains unclear. Trimming stripped 6 bases from V and 1 base from J, with 9 bases between. Looked up from germline, CDR1 is SGHAT and CDR2 is FQNNGV. The CDR3 sequence is 13 residues long. Here the CDR3 DNA reads TGTGCCAGCAGTCGTACACAGAACACTGAAGCTTTCTTT. Encoded protein: CASSRTQNTEAFF.

In the case of this clone: Other DNA sequences from this sample encode an identical CDR3 as well. V usage is TRBV7-2 and J usage is TRBJ2-3; 10 bases line up with TRBD2. The V gene's germline CDR1 is SGHTA and CDR2 FQGNSA. CDR3 length equals 15 residues. The V gene end was trimmed by 3 bases and the J gene end by 3 bases; junction bases not matched to a gene: 3. CDR3 sequence: CASSFSSGGTDTQYF. In nucleotides, the CDR3 is TGTGCCAGCAGCTTCTCTAGCGGGGGAACAGATACGCAGTATTTT.

The chain carries TRBV2 and TRBJ2-7, with 7 bases lining up with TRBD2. V lost 7 bases, J lost 0 bases, and 3 bases stayed unmatched. Germline V gene data show CDR1 as SNHLY and CDR2 as FYNNEI. This CDR3 comprises 13 residues. As DNA, the CDR3 is TGTGCCAGCATGCGGGGGAGCTCCTACGAGCAGTACTTC. Translated, it gives CASMRGSSYEQYF.

The gene calls are TRBV9 and TRBJ2-2; 7 bases line up with TRBD1. The germline V gene encodes CDR1 SGDLS and CDR2 YYNGEE. The V and J ends lost 3 bases and 0 bases, in that order; junction bases with no gene match: 2. The CDR3 length is 15 residues. Written as DNA, the CDR3 is TGTGCCAGCAGCGAACAGGGGACGAACACCGGGGAGCTGTTTTTT. Protein product: CASSEQGTNTGELFF.

This chain uses TRBV30 with TRBJ1-3, with D tentatively TRBD1 (6 bases). Trimming stripped 5 bases from V and 0 bases from J, with 11 bases between. The CDR3 has 14 residues. Germline V gene lookup returns CDR1 GTSNPN and CDR2 SVGIG (reference sequence). In DNA, the CDR3 is TGTGCCTGGCTACAGGGTCGCTCTGGAAACACCATATATTTT. Encoded protein: CAWLQGRSGNTIYF.

This chain joins TRBV5-4 and TRBJ2-3; D might be TRBD2 (5 bases). Germline-derived CDR1 and CDR2 are SGHNT and YYREEE (reference sequence). V was cut by 5 bases and J by 0 bases, with 16 bases left in between. CDR3 length: 16 residues. The CDR3: CASSTGISPSTDTQYF. In DNA form, the CDR3 reads TGTGCCAGCAGTACCGGGATTAGCCCAAGCACAGATACGCAGTATTTT.

The V and J genes are TRBV4-3 and TRBJ1-1, with D tentatively TRBD1 (6 bases). Germline loops: CDR1 LGHNA, CDR2 YSLEER. V was cut by 4 bases and J by 3 bases, with 15 bases left in between. The CDR3 is 15 residues long. The CDR3 protein is CASSLRQAPYTEAFF. The CDR3 coding sequence is TGCGCCAGCAGCCTTCGACAGGCCCCCTACACTGAAGCTTTCTTT.

J is TRBJ1-2 and V is TRBV30; 9 bases match TRBD1. Germline values: CDR1 GTSNPN, CDR2 SVGIG (reference sequence). The length of the CDR3 is 14 residues. Trimming cost V 1 base and J 4 bases; bases outside gene matches: 4. The CDR3 reads CAWSGGQGLYGYTF. In DNA, the CDR3 is TGTGCCTGGAGTGGAGGACAGGGGCTCTATGGCTACACCTTC.

The chain links TRBV11-2 to TRBJ2-7, with TRBD2 matching 12 bases. Per the germline V gene, CDR1 is SGHAT and CDR2 is FQNNGV. After removal of 6 bases from V and 4 bases from J, the junction contained 4 bases not matched to a gene. The CDR3 is 14 residues long. This chain's CDR3 is CASSPGTSGYEQYF. The DNA for the CDR3 is TGTGCCAGCAGTCCCGGGACTAGCGGGTACGAGCAGTACTTC. The entire variable domain, with the rest obtained from reference TRBV11-2 and TRBJ2-7, is as follows: EAGVAQSPRYKIIEKRQSVAFWCNPISGHATLYWYQQILGQGPKLLIQFQNNGVVDDSQLPKDRFSAERLKGVDSTLKIQPAKLEDSAVYLCASSPGTSGYEQYFGPGTRLTVT.

V usage is TRBV4-1 and J usage is TRBJ1-6; D is ambiguous. The V gene lost 1 base and the J gene lost 9 bases, with 16 bases spanning the gap. The germline V gene encodes CDR1 MGHRA and CDR2 YSYEKL. CDR3 length: 16 amino acids. The DNA for the CDR3 is TGCGCCAGCAGCCAAGTTCTTCGTCAGGAGGGTTCACCCCTCCACTTT. It specifies CASSQVLRQEGSPLHF.